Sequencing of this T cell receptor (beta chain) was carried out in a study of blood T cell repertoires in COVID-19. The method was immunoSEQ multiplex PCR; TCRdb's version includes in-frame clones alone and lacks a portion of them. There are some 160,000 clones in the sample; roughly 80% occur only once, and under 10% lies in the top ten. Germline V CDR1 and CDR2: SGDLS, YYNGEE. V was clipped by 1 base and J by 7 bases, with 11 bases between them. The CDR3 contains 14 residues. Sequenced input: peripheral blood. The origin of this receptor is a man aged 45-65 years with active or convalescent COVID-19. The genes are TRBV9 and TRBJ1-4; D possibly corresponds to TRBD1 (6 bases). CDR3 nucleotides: TGTGCCAGCAGCGTAAACAGGGTTGGTGAAAAACTGTTTTTT. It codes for CASSVNRVGEKLFF.